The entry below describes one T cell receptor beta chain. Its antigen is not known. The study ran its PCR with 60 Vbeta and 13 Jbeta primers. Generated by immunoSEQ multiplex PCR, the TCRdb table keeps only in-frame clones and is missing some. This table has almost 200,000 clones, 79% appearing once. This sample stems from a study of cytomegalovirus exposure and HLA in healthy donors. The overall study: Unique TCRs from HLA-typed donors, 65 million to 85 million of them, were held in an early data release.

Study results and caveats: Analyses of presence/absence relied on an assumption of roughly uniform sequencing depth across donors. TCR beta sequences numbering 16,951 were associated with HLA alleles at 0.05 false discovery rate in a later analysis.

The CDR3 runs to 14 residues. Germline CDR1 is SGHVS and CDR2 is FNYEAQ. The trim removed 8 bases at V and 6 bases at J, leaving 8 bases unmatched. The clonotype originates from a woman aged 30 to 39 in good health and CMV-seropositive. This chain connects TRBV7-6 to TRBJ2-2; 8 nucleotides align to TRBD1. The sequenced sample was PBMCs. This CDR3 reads CASRPGGNAGELFF. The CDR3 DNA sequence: TGTGCCAGCCGCCCAGGGGGCAATGCCGGGGAGCTGTTTTTT.